Presented here are 8 T cell receptor beta chains from one specimen sequenced in a study of blood T cell repertoires in COVID-19. Method: immunoSEQ multiplex PCR; TCRdb's copy keeps in-frame clones and lacks some. The repertoire includes nearly 80,000 clones, over 80% of them detected once, and 4.5% to 7% sits in the top ten. The sequenced sample was peripheral blood. These receptors all come from a man in his sixties with active or convalescent COVID-19.

The V gene is TRBV7-2, the J gene TRBJ2-1, with 7 positions matching TRBD1. The length of the CDR3 is 15 residues. Trimming cost V 1 base and J 5 bases; bases outside gene matches: 5. The germline gives CDR1 SGHTA, CDR2 FQGNSA. The CDR3 sequence is CASSLEQGRHNEQFF. The CDR3 DNA reads TGTGCCAGCAGCTTAGAACAGGGGAGACACAATGAGCAGTTCTTC.

This clone was counted once. The chain employs TRBV7-2 and TRBJ1-3, with D perhaps matching TRBD1 (6 bases). V lost 10 bases to trimming and J lost 0 bases, with 13 bases between them. CDR3 length: 14 amino acids. CDR1 is SGHTA and CDR2 is FQGNSA in the germline V gene. CDR3 coding DNA: TGTGCCACCAAGACAGGACCCTCTGGAAACACCATATATTTT. Translating it yields CATKTGPSGNTIYF.

The CDR3 spells CASSLFSGYEQYF. In DNA, the CDR3 is TGTGCCAGCAGTCTTTTCAGCGGCTACGAGCAGTACTTC. This sequence joins TRBV27 and TRBJ2-7; a weak D match, TRBD2 (5 bases). Per the germline V gene, CDR1 is MNHEY and CDR2 is SMNVEV (reference sequence). The CDR3 loop spans 13 amino acids. Deletions cut 5 bases from V and 3 bases from J, with 11 bases between.

The sample holds one count of this clone. The rearrangement links TRBV5-1 to TRBJ2-2; 8 bases align to TRBD2. In germline, CDR1 is SGHRS, CDR2 YFSETQ. The V segment lost 0 bases and the J segment 7 bases; nucleotides outside the gene matches: 5. There are 15 residues in the CDR3. CDR3 residues: CASSLATSGNGELFF. The DNA of the CDR3 is TGCGCCAGCAGCTTGGCCACTAGCGGAAACGGGGAGCTGTTTTTT.

This clone was counted once. The chain is built from TRBV19 and TRBJ2-7; 10 bases are a match to TRBD1. Per the germline V gene, CDR1 is LNHDA and CDR2 is SQIVND (reference sequence). With V trimmed by 6 bases and J by 2 bases, 4 bases remained unmatched. CDR3 length: 14 residues. CDR3 sequence reads: CASRRDRGTYEQYF. The DNA of the CDR3 is TGTGCCAGTAGGAGGGACAGGGGCACCTACGAGCAGTACTTC.

The CDR3: CASSKDRDLYNSPLHF. In DNA, the CDR3 is TGTGCCAGCAGCAAAGACAGGGACCTTTATAATTCACCCCTCCACTTT. This rearrangement joins TRBV7-9 to TRBJ1-6; 7 positions match TRBD1. Germline V gene data show CDR1 as SEHNR and CDR2 as FQNEAQ (reference sequence). CDR3 length equals 16 residues. With V trimmed by 5 bases and J by 4 bases, 8 bases remained unmatched.

This clone was counted a few times. This sequence joins TRBV11-3 and TRBJ1-1, with 9 bases lining up with TRBD1. With V trimmed by 5 bases and J by 4 bases, 5 bases remained unmatched. In germline, CDR1 is SGHNT, CDR2 YENEEA. CDR3 length: 14 amino acids. CDR3 amino acids: CASSTGQGSTEAFF. The CDR3 region has the DNA TGTGCCAGCAGCACCGGACAGGGGAGCACTGAAGCTTTCTTT.

The chain combines TRBV5-1 with TRBJ1-5; no reliable D call. Trimming took 2 bases from V and 7 from J, leaving 10 bases between them. From germline, CDR1 is SGHRS and CDR2 YFSETQ. This CDR3 has 13 residues. CDR3 sequence reads: CASSFRPEQPQHF. CDR3 in DNA: TGCGCCAGCAGCTTCAGGCCCGAACAGCCCCAGCATTTT. Using reference TRBV5-1 and TRBJ1-5 for the parts outside the CDR3, the full variable domain is KAGVTQTPRYLIKTRGQQVTLSCSPISGHRSVSWYQQTPGQGLQFLFEYFSETQRNKGNFPGRFSGRQFSNSRSEMNVSTLELGDSALYLCASSFRPEQPQHFGDGTRLSIL.